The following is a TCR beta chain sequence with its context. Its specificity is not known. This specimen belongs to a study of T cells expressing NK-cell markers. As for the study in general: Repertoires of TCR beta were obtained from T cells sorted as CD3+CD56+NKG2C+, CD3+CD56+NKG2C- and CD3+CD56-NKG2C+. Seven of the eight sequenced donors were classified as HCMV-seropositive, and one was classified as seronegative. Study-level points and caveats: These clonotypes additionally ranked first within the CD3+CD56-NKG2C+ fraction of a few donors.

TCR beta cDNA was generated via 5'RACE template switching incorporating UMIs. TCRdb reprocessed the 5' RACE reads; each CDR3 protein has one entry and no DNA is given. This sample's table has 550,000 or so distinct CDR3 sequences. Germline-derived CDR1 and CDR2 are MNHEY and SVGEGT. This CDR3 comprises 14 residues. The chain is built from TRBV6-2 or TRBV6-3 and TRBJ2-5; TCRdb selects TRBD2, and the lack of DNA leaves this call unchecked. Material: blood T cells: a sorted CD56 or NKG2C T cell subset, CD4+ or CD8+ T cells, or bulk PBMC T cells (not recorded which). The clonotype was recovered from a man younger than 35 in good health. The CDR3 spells CASSPTLAQETQYF.